Described below is a single T cell receptor (beta chain) sequence and its context. Its antigen is still unknown. Germline V lookup: CDR1 MNHEY, CDR2 SMNVEV (reference sequence). The ends were cut back, 6 bases at V and 4 bases at J, with 16 bases in the middle. The CDR3 loop spans 14 amino acids. The assay was immunoSEQ multiplex PCR, and TCRdb's table has in-frame clones only and misses some. The data contain 15,000 or so clones, 75% to 90% of them singletons. These data are taken from a study of PD-1 blockade in mismatch repair-deficient tumors. For the study at large: Patients had approximately 12 mismatch repair-deficient cancer types, all previously treated and progressing.

All patients were mismatch repair deficient, assessed by either PCR or immunohistochemistry. TCR sequencing covered a few patients who responded to pembrolizumab. Overall study results and limits: Tumor-resident clones, often undetectable pretreatment in blood, expanded then contracted after pembrolizumab.

This sequence was found in an adult with mismatch repair-deficient cancer. The rearrangement uses TRBV27 and TRBJ2-7; tentatively, D is TRBD1 (6 bases). The specimen was PBMCs, collected 22 to 25 weeks after starting pembrolizumab. The CDR3 DNA reads TGTGCCAGCAGAAACCAGGGGTCCTCTTACGAGCAGTACTTC. Translated: CASRNQGSSYEQYF.